This T cell receptor (beta chain) was identified in a study of Graves' ophthalmopathy and Graves' hyperthyroidism. Notes on the study in general: Thyroid clonotypes that were expanded above 0.001 frequency mostly also appeared in blood.

Among the exclusions were patients with other autoimmune diseases, uncontrolled infections, pregnancy or lactation. V was pared by 6 bases and J by 10 bases, with 6 bases of the junction left unmatched. The CDR3 contains 14 residues. CDR1 is MNHEY, CDR2 SMNVEV, per germline (reference sequence). This clonotype has ten or more counts. The target antigen is unknown. CDR3 regions of TCR beta were amplified from RNA transcripts. Following a first-round RT-PCR that used HTBI primers, a second-round multiplex PCR was carried out. TCRdb re-derived calls from the multiplex PCR reads in MiXCR, one entry per CDR3 protein. The table shows 300,000 to 400,000 distinct CDR3 sequences, with roughly a sixth occurring only once.

This TCR was recovered from an adult man with Graves' ophthalmopathy. The chain couples TRBV27 to TRBJ1-6; 10 bases are shared with TRBD1. The sequencing sample was made of peripheral blood. The CDR3 region is CASSSTGGRSPLHF. As DNA, the CDR3 is TGTGCCAGCAGCTCGACAGGGGGCAGGTCACCCCTCCACTTT.